Shown below are 11 T cell receptor beta chains from a single sample sequenced in a study of T cell responses to AZD1222 COVID-19 vaccine. The data were produced by immunoSEQ multiplex PCR, yet TCRdb's version contains in-frame clones alone and is incomplete. Altogether around 130,000 clones are present, about 91% being singletons, with the ten largest covering around 3.6%. The specimen was peripheral blood, collected on day 0 of AZD1222 vaccination. All receptors come from an adult in good health.

The chain recombines TRBV18 with TRBJ1-2; D call uncertain. Trimming left V 2 bases short and J 4 bases short, with 14 bases between. Looked up from germline, CDR1 is KGHSH and CDR2 is LQKENI. This CDR3 has 15 residues. The CDR3 loop is CASSPASLGTYGYTF. The CDR3 nucleotides are TGTGCCAGCTCACCAGCGAGCCTAGGCACCTATGGCTACACCTTC.

The chain couples TRBV11-1 to TRBJ1-6; 10 nucleotides line up with TRBD1. V lost 5 bases and J lost 5; bases outside the gene matches: 6. CDR1 SGHAT and CDR2 FQDESV come from the germline V gene (reference sequence). CDR3 length: 16 amino acids. In DNA form, the CDR3 reads TGTGCCAGCAGCACTACAGGACAGGGGGATAATTCACCCCTCCACTTT. Amino acids: CASSTTGQGDNSPLHF.

In its sample, this clone was seen once. The V call is TRBV15, the J call TRBJ1-2, with unresolved D. This CDR3 region has 12 residues. From germline, CDR1 is LNHNV and CDR2 YYDKDF (reference sequence). Trimming pared 5 bases from V and 1 base from J, leaving 5 bases between. The chain's CDR3 is CATSRSNYGYTF. CDR3 sequence (DNA): TGTGCCACCAGCCGGAGTAACTATGGCTACACCTTC.

This clone was observed a handful of times. The CDR3 region is CASSRWNRDGGYTF. DNA of the CDR3: TGTGCCAGCAGCCGGTGGAACAGGGATGGTGGCTACACCTTC. The chain is built from TRBV5-4 and TRBJ1-2, with D perhaps matching TRBD1 (6 bases). The CDR3 length is 14 residues. Deletions cut 4 bases from V and 7 bases from J, with 17 bases between. Germline CDR1 SGHNT, CDR2 YYREEE (reference sequence). Full variable domain (outside the CDR3, taken from reference TRBV5-4 and TRBJ1-2): ETGVTQSPTHLIKTRGQQVTLRCSSQSGHNTVSWYQQALGQGPQFIFQYYREEENGRGNFPPRFSGLQFPNYSSELNVNALELDDSALYLCASSRWNRDGGYTFGSGTRLTVV.

The chain combines TRBV6-1 with TRBJ2-2; TRBD1 is a possible D gene (5 bases). V was pared by 2 bases and J by 6 bases, with 13 bases between. Germline values: CDR1 MNHNS, CDR2 SASEGT. This CDR3 region has 15 residues. The CDR3: CASSETPRASGELFF. The CDR3, as DNA: TGTGCCAGCAGTGAAACGCCCAGGGCATCCGGGGAGCTGTTTTTT.

This chain connects TRBV3-1 (or the pseudogene TRBV3-2) to TRBJ1-1; D gene uncertain. Looked up from germline, CDR1 is LGHDT and CDR2 is YNNKEL (reference sequence). This CDR3 is built from 13 residues. Trimming took off 3 bases at V and 3 bases at J, with 8 bases between the two ends. The CDR3 here is CASSQALYTEAFF. In DNA, the CDR3 is TGTGCCAGCAGCCAGGCGCTATACACTGAAGCTTTCTTT.

Only a few counts were recorded for this clone. This rearrangement joins TRBV2 to TRBJ1-2; a possible D gene is TRBD1 (5 bases). V lost 2 bases, J lost 4 bases, and 8 bases lay in between. Per the germline V gene, CDR1 is SNHLY and CDR2 is FYNNEI. The CDR3 runs 13 residues. The CDR3 protein is CASSEWTLYGYTF. The CDR3 coding sequence is TGTGCCAGCAGTGAATGGACACTCTATGGCTACACCTTC.

This clone was found once. V usage is TRBV28 and J usage is TRBJ2-1, with D perhaps assigned TRBD1 or TRBD2 (5 bases each). Between the trimmed V and J ends, which lost 6 bases and 8 bases, there was a span of 23 bases. Looked up from germline, CDR1 is MDHEN and CDR2 is SYDVKM. CDR3 length: 16 residues. The CDR3 loop is CASRLGASPGQDEQFF. CDR3 bases: TGTGCCAGCAGACTCGGGGCTAGCCCTGGGCAGGATGAGCAGTTCTTC. Variable domain in full (rest from reference TRBV28 and TRBJ2-1): DVKVTQSSRYLVKRTGEKVFLECVQDMDHENMFWYRQDPGLGLRLIYFSYDVKMKEKGDIPEGYSVSREKKERFSLILESASTNQTSMYLCASRLGASPGQDEQFFGPGTRLTVL.

The V gene is TRBV28, the J gene TRBJ1-2, with D perhaps TRBD1 (6 bases). The CDR3 runs to 13 residues. Trimming cost V 6 bases and J 6 bases, with 14 bases left between them. Germline V gives CDR1 MDHEN, CDR2 SYDVKM. CDR3 nucleotide sequence: TGTGCCAGCAGGGTACAGGGCGGCGATGGCTACACCTTC. It encodes CASRVQGGDGYTF.

The V and J genes are TRBV10-1 and TRBJ2-7, with D possibly called TRBD1 or TRBD2 (5 bases each). Trimming removed 5 bases from V and 5 bases from J, with 16 bases in between. This CDR3 has 14 residues. Germline assignment: CDR1 WNHNN and CDR2 SYGVQD (reference sequence). The CDR3 DNA sequence: TGCGCCAGCAGTTTAACCGGGACCGCACACGAGCAGTACTTC. As protein: CASSLTGTAHEQYF.

This clone was seen a single time. The chain couples TRBV6-2 or TRBV6-3 to TRBJ1-2; unclear D gene. V gave up 4 bases and J gave up 7 bases, with 13 bases separating them. The CDR3 length is 13 residues. From germline, CDR1 is MNHEY and CDR2 SVGEGT. CDR3 sequence reads: CASSSRLARGYTF. CDR3 in DNA: TGTGCCAGCAGTTCACGGTTGGCGCGTGGCTACACCTTC.